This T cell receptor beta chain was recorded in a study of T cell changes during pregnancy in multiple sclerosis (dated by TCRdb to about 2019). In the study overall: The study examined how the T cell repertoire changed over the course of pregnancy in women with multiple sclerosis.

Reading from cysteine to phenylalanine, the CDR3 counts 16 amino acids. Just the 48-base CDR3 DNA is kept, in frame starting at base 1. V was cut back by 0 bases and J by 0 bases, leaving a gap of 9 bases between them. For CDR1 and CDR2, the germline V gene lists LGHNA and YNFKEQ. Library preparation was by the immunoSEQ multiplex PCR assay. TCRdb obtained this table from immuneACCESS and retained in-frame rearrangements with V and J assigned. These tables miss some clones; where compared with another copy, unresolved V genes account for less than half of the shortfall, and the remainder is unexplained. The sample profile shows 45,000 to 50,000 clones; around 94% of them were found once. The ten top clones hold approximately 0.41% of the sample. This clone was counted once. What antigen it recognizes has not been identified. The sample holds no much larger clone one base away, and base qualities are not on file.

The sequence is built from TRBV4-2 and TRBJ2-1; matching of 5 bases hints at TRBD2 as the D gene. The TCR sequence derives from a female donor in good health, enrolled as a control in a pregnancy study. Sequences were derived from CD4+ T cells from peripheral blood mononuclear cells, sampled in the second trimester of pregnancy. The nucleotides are TGTGCCAGCAGCCAAGATTACGCGGGCTCCTACAATGAGCAGTTCTTC. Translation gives CASSQDYAGSYNEQFF.